Each of the 10 T cell receptor beta chains below was sequenced from the same sample in a study of regulatory T cells in long-lasting Graves disease. Both iRepertoire HTBI primers and Arm-PCR of CDR3 regions were used to build the TCR beta libraries. TCRdb reanalysed the multiplex PCR reads using MiXCR and keeps one entry per CDR3 protein. In the table there are about 430,000 distinct CDR3 sequences, roughly 21% of which are singletons. Time point noted: persistent/refractory GD, antithyroid drugs over 5 years with positive TRAb. The TCR library was prepared using RNA isolated from PBMCs. The sample here was peripheral blood mononuclear cells (PBMCs), taken when the disease was refractory, from a patient treated with antithyroid drugs. The receptors shown here come from a female donor with Graves disease.

This clonotype has a handful of counts. The rearrangement links TRBV5-4 to TRBJ2-7, with 7 bases that match TRBD2. The CDR3 totals 14 residues. The V and J ends lost 3 bases and 2 bases, in that order; junction bases with no gene match: 5. Germline V gives CDR1 SGHNT, CDR2 YYREEE (reference sequence). CDR3 amino acids: CASSSRLAPYEQYF. CDR3 in DNA: TGTGCCAGCAGCTCAAGACTAGCCCCCTACGAGCAGTACTTC. Supplemented by reference TRBV5-4 and TRBJ2-7, the full variable domain reads ETGVTQSPTHLIKTRGQQVTLRCSSQSGHNTVSWYQQALGQGPQFIFQYYREEENGRGNFPPRFSGLQFPNYSSELNVNALELDDSALYLCASSSRLAPYEQYFGPGTRLTVT.

For the CDR3, the DNA is TGTGCCAGCAGTCCCGGGGGAGCTGGGTTCTTC. Residues: CASSPGGAGFF. J is TRBJ2-1 and V is TRBV28; tentatively, D is TRBD2 (6 bases). CDR3 size: 11 residues. The V and J ends lost 5 bases and 15 bases respectively, with 14 bases between them. Germline values: CDR1 MDHEN, CDR2 SYDVKM.

Many counts were recorded for this clonotype. This chain joins TRBV12-3 or TRBV12-4 and TRBJ2-6, with D tentatively TRBD1 or TRBD2 (5 bases each). Deletions cut 8 bases from V and 2 bases from J, with 19 bases between. This CDR3 region has 17 residues. The CDR3 bases are TGTGCCAGCGGGTGGGGACCCCTGATCCCTGGGGCCAACGTCCTGACTTTC. Translating it yields CASGWGPLIPGANVLTF.

The chain has TRBV9 and TRBJ2-7; 9 bases match TRBD2. The CDR3 is 16 residues long. J was trimmed by 1 base and V by 0 bases; bases with no gene match: 5. Germline assignment: CDR1 SGDLS and CDR2 YYNGEE. CDR3 sequence reads: CASSVADSGSSYEQYF. CDR3 bases: TGTGCCAGCAGCGTAGCGGATAGCGGGAGTTCCTACGAGCAGTACTTC.

This clonotype was found many times. This chain connects TRBV12-3 or TRBV12-4 to TRBJ2-7; 10 nucleotides align to TRBD2. Germline trimming cut 6 bases from V and 3 bases from J; bases unmatched to any gene: 2. The CDR3 loop spans 13 amino acids. CDR3 residues: CASRASGSYEQYF. The CDR3 region has the DNA TGTGCCAGCAGGGCTAGCGGGAGCTACGAGCAGTACTTC.

This chain links TRBV19 with TRBJ1-2, with no clear D. CDR1 is LNHDA, CDR2 SQIVND, per germline (reference sequence). V was clipped by 1 base and J by 3 bases, with 15 bases between them. The CDR3 totals 16 residues. CDR3 nucleotides: TGTGCCAGTAGTATAGCCCCGCGCGGGGAGGACTATGGCTACACCTTC. This encodes CASSIAPRGEDYGYTF.

This rearrangement joins TRBV12-3 or TRBV12-4 to TRBJ2-5, with D hard to call. Trimming removed 3 bases from V and 5 bases from J, with 10 bases in between. The CDR3 is 13 amino acids. The CDR3 DNA is TGTGCCAGCAGTTTTGGGCTAACGGAGACCCAGTACTTC. Translation gives CASSFGLTETQYF.

V is TRBV3-1 and J is TRBJ2-4, with 8 bases matching TRBD2. V lost 3 bases to trimming and J lost 3 bases; unmatched junction nucleotides: 10. The CDR3 contains 17 residues. Germline assignment: CDR1 LGHDT and CDR2 YNNKEL (reference sequence). This chain's CDR3 is CASSQHSGGRHKNIQYF. Here the CDR3 DNA reads TGTGCCAGCAGCCAGCACTCAGGCGGGAGGCACAAAAACATTCAGTACTTC.

This sequence joins TRBV3-1 and TRBJ2-1, with TRBD2 matching 8 bases. The CDR3 spans 20 residues. CDR1 is LGHDT, CDR2 YNNKEL, per germline (reference sequence). V lost 0 bases and J lost 9; bases outside the gene matches: 22. Here the CDR3 DNA reads TGTGCCAGCAGCCAAGAGGTGGAAACGGGAGGGCCAGTGGGGTTCGGTGAGCAGTTCTTC. Protein product: CASSQEVETGGPVGFGEQFF.

This clonotype came up many times. The V and J genes are TRBV28 and TRBJ1-6; possible D gene TRBD1, 6 bases. Germline V gene lookup returns CDR1 MDHEN and CDR2 SYDVKM. The CDR3 runs to 18 residues. The V end lost 7 bases, the J end lost 1 base, and 20 bases lay between the germline ends. The CDR3 reads CASTWGLRGASYNSPLHF. The CDR3 DNA is TGTGCCAGCACGTGGGGGCTTCGGGGGGCGTCCTATAATTCACCCCTCCACTTT.